This T cell receptor beta chain was captured in a study of blood T cell repertoires in COVID-19. About the research overall: Both acute and convalescent COVID-19 samples were obtained from the United States, Italy and Spain.

The CDR3 covers 16 residues. The V segment lost 5 bases and the J segment 0 bases; nucleotides outside the gene matches: 5. CDR1 is SNHLY, CDR2 FYNNEI, per germline. As originally analysed: Cell counts per sample came from amplifying reference gene primers. Profiling relied on immunoSEQ multiplex PCR, and the TCRdb table lists in-frame clones only, not all of them. The V and J calls and clone size were taken over from that table, and D and trimming were inferred from the DNA. Counted here are about 92,000 clones, about 85% occurring once; the ten biggest clones make up over 35%. The receptor was derived from a man older than 75 with acute or convalescent COVID-19. The sample was peripheral blood. The chain is built from TRBV2 and TRBJ2-4; 9 positions match TRBD1. The CDR3 sequence is CASSPDRGVAKNIQYF. The CDR3 DNA reads as TGTGCCAGCAGTCCCGACAGGGGGGTAGCCAAAAACATTCAGTACTTC.